The 31 T cell receptor beta chains reported below all come from one sample, sequenced in a study of tumor-infiltrating lymphocytes in primary liver carcinoma. A primer in the constant region served to generate TCR beta cDNA from roughly 550 ng of total RNA. Slightly modified ARM-PCR, run as three nested multiplex PCR rounds, produced the TCR beta libraries. TRBV1-TRBV30 forward and Cbeta reverse primers drove the first two roughly 10-cycle rounds. MiXCR, run by TCRdb on the multiplex PCR reads, gives a single entry per CDR3 protein. The repertoire holds under 150,000 distinct CDR3 sequences, with nearly 70% as singletons. Unsorted bulk tissue, roughly 20-32 mg of it, served as the source for co-extraction of RNA and DNA. The sample was tumor-adjacent normal liver tissue. These receptors all come from a woman aged 55-75 years with primary liver carcinoma and hepatitis B virus infection.

Details on this clonotype: The final CDR3 position lacks the conserved phenylalanine or tryptophan, pointing to a likely read error. The chain combines TRBV11-2 with TRBJ2-5, with D perhaps being TRBD1 or TRBD2 (5 bases each). The CDR3 length is 16 residues. CDR1 and CDR2 (germline): SGHAT, FQNNGV. Here the CDR3 reads CASSLRLAGYQETQYS. The CDR3 nucleotides read TGTGCGAGCAGCTTACGGCTAGCAGGGTACCAAGAGACCCAGTACTCC.

The chain recombines TRBV7-3 with TRBJ1-6, with D unresolved. Trimming removed 5 bases from V and 7 bases from J, with 9 bases in between. Per the germline V gene, CDR1 is SGHTA and CDR2 is FQGTGA. The CDR3 spans 13 residues. CDR3 protein: CASSRRANSPLHF. DNA for the CDR3: TGTGCCAGCAGCCGACGGGCCAATTCACCCCTCCACTTT.

Concerning this clonotype itself: The CDR3 carries no conserved terminal phenylalanine or tryptophan, so it likely arises from a read error. Because the CDR3's place on the DNA is in doubt, the DNA is left out and the CDR3 is given as listed by TCRdb. V usage is TRBV12-3 or TRBV12-4 and J usage is TRBJ2-7; the DNA was not compared with TRBD1, the D call given in the table. Termini included, the CDR3 measures 15 amino acids. The CDR3 is CASSFGRGIPYEQYL.

CDR3: CSAEPVTSGSYEQYF. The CDR3 bases are TGCAGTGCCGAGCCCGTGACTAGCGGCTCCTACGAGCAGTACTTC. The chain links TRBV20-1 to TRBJ2-7, with 9 bases that match TRBD2. The CDR3 contains 15 residues. Germline trimming cut 6 bases from V and 0 bases from J; bases unmatched to any gene: 9. CDR1 DFQATT and CDR2 SNEGSKA come from the germline V gene (reference sequence).

This clonotype has just a few counts. The V and J genes are TRBV10-3 and TRBJ2-3; 10 bases line up with TRBD1. This CDR3 has 17 amino acids. Trimming removed 6 bases from V and 1 base from J; junction bases left unmatched: 10. Germline V gene lookup returns CDR1 ENHRY and CDR2 SYGVKD. In DNA form, the CDR3 reads TGTGCCATCAGCTCTACGGTTGGGACAGGGGGCACAGATACGCAGTATTTT. Translated, it gives CAISSTVGTGGTDTQYF.

This sequence joins TRBV29-1 and TRBJ2-3; 8 bases are shared with TRBD2. The germline V gene has CDR1 SQVTM and CDR2 ANQGSEA. This CDR3 region has 16 residues. Trimming took 6 bases from V and 8 from J; bases not matched to a gene: 19. The CDR3 region has the DNA TGCAGCGTCCACGGATCCACGGCGGGAGGTGACGGTACGCAGTATTTT. Amino acids: CSVHGSTAGGDGTQYF.

Comments on this clonotype: The junction departs from germline at one end; a sequencing error may be responsible. The J gene is TRBJ2-1, the V gene TRBV4-1, with TRBD2 as a possible D gene (5 bases). Germline assignment: CDR1 MGHRA and CDR2 YSYEKL. The CDR3 covers 14 residues. CDR3 nucleotides: TGCGTCAGCAGCCAAGCGCCCGGGAAGTATGAGCAATTCTTC. It codes for CVSSQAPGKYEQFF.

With regard to this clonotype: Its ends do not fully match the called genes, so a read error is possible. The chain has TRBV11-2 and TRBJ2-7; D possibly corresponds to TRBD2 (5 bases). CDR1 SGHAT and CDR2 FQNNGV come from the germline V gene. The length of the CDR3 is 16 residues. The DNA for the CDR3 is TGTGCCAGCAGCTACGGCTGGAGGATCTCGGGAAGCGAGCGGTACTTC. The encoded protein is CASSYGWRISGSERYF.

The table lists this clonotype with many counts. The chain couples TRBV6-5 to TRBJ2-5; 7 positions agree with TRBD1. CDR3 size: 15 residues. Unmatched junction bases numbered 5, after V lost 2 bases and J lost 2 bases. CDR1 is MNHEY and CDR2 is SVGAGI in the germline V gene. The CDR3 sequence is CASSYGTGEQETQYF. In nucleotides, the CDR3 is TGTGCCAGCAGTTACGGAACAGGGGAGCAAGAGACCCAGTACTTC.

This clonotype was counted at least ten times. The rearrangement links TRBV28 to TRBJ1-5; D remains unclear. V was cut by 5 bases and J by 0 bases, with 8 bases left in between. Looked up from germline, CDR1 is MDHEN and CDR2 is SYDVKM. This CDR3 is built from 14 residues. The CDR3 nucleotides read TGTGCCAGCAGTCTACCTCATAGCAATCAGCCCCAGCATTTT. As protein: CASSLPHSNQPQHF.

About this clonotype itself: One junction end does not reproduce the germline sequence, and a read error may be involved. The chain employs TRBV28 and TRBJ1-2; D is unclear. Looked up from germline, CDR1 is MDHEN and CDR2 is SYDVKM. This CDR3 region has 14 residues. Here the CDR3 DNA reads TGTGCTAGCAGTTTCCCCTCGACAAGCTATGGCTACGCCTTC. Translated: CASSFPSTSYGYAF.

V is TRBV11-3 and J is TRBJ2-1, with 8 bases identical to TRBD1. After removal of 6 bases from V and 5 bases from J, the junction contained 12 bases not matched to a gene. Germline-derived CDR1 and CDR2 are SGHNT and YENEEA. CDR3 length: 16 residues. The CDR3, as DNA: TGTGCCAGCAGTTTACATTCTTCAGGGGGCCACAATGAGCAGTTCTTC. The encoded protein is CASSLHSSGGHNEQFF.

In regard to this clonotype: This may be a read error: a much more frequent sequence differs by one nucleotide. The chain links TRBV6-5 to TRBJ1-5; TRBD1 might be the D (6 bases). Trimming left V 4 bases short and J 5 bases short, with 12 bases between. The germline gives CDR1 MNHEY, CDR2 SVGAGI. The CDR3 is 14 amino acids. The CDR3 loop reads CASSWDINYQPQHF. Written as DNA, the CDR3 is TGTGCCAGCAGTTGGGACATCAACTATCAGCCCCAGCATTTT.

Comment on this clonotype: A much larger clone differs by one base, so this may be a read error. For the CDR3, the DNA is TGTGCCAACAGTTTACTCGAAACTAGCGGCAAAAGGGGGCAGTACTTC. The encoded protein is CANSLLETSGKRGQYF. The rearrangement joins TRBV28 to TRBJ2-7, with 8 bases that match TRBD2. CDR3 length equals 16 residues. Germline V gene sequence: CDR1 MDHEN, CDR2 SYDVKM.

The chain employs TRBV6-1 and TRBJ2-7; 8 bases fit TRBD1. CDR3 length equals 14 residues. Germline lookup yields CDR1 MNHNS and CDR2 SASEGT. The junction had 7 bases not matched to a gene; V was cut back by 6 bases and J by 3 bases. This chain's CDR3 is CASSLTGEIYEQYF. In DNA form, the CDR3 reads TGTGCCAGCAGCCTGACAGGGGAAATCTACGAGCAGTACTTC.

With regard to this clonotype: The junction and the germline gene differ at one end; a read error may be behind it. The chain is built from TRBV29-1 and TRBJ2-5, with TRBD2 identical over 13 bases. The CDR3 extends over 13 amino acids. Germline assignment: CDR1 SQVTM and CDR2 ANQGSEA. The CDR3 loop reads CSTRTSGSDEQYF. DNA for the CDR3: TGTAGCACCCGGACTAGCGGGAGTGATGAGCAGTACTTC.

Turning to this clonotype: The final CDR3 position lacks the conserved phenylalanine or tryptophan, pointing to a likely read error. The limits of the CDR3 on the DNA are not certain, so only TCRdb's listed CDR3 is given. This chain connects TRBV11-2 to TRBJ2-3. Germline CDR1 reads SGHAT; CDR2 reads FQNNGV. The CDR3 is 13 residues long, ends included. The CDR3 region is CASSLDRGDRQCI.

This clonotype was counted a few times. Since a much larger clone is just one base distant, this may be a read error. The rearrangement joins TRBV6-5 to TRBJ2-7; D is tentatively TRBD1 or TRBD2 (6 bases each). The CDR3 sequence is 15 residues long. From germline, CDR1 is MNHEY and CDR2 SVGAGI. CDR3 in amino acids: CTSSPGAGASYEQYF. CDR3 DNA sequence: TGTACCAGCAGCCCGGGGGCAGGGGCCTCCTACGAGCAGTACTTC.

In regard to this clonotype: A much larger clone is a single base away; this may be a read error. This sequence joins TRBV29-1 and TRBJ2-2, with D possibly matching TRBD2 (5 bases). V was shortened by 3 bases and J by 8 bases, with 19 bases between the two germline ends. Germline-derived CDR1 and CDR2 are SQVTM and ANQGSEA. This CDR3 is built from 15 residues. CDR3 nucleotides: TGCAGCGTTGAGGCTAGCTGGAGGCCCGGAGGGGAGCTGTTTTTT. It codes for CSVEASWRPGGELFF.

On this clonotype itself: A clone one base away is much larger, so this may be a read error. The chain recombines TRBV7-9 with TRBJ2-1; D ambiguous. This CDR3 region has 12 residues. Trimming cost V 7 bases and J 4 bases, with 8 bases left between them. Germline CDR1 is SEHNR and CDR2 is FQNEAQ (reference sequence). CDR3: CASNSTYNEQFF. DNA of the CDR3: TGTGCCAGCAACTCCACATACAATGAGCAGTTCTTC.

J is TRBJ2-7 and V is TRBV13; tentative D call: TRBD1 (5 bases). This CDR3 spans 15 amino acids. Germline V lookup: CDR1 PRHDT, CDR2 FYEKMQ (reference sequence). Between the trimmed V and J ends, which lost 4 bases and 0 bases, there was a span of 13 bases. CDR3 region: CASSSEQGGSYEQYF. CDR3 sequence (DNA): TGTGCCAGCAGCTCGGAGCAGGGCGGCTCCTACGAGCAGTACTTC.

V usage is TRBV11-2 and J usage is TRBJ1-1; D call uncertain. Deletions cut 9 bases from V and 2 bases from J, with 22 bases between. In germline, CDR1 is SGHAT, CDR2 FQNNGV. CDR3 length: 16 residues. CDR3 in amino acids: CASSLFPGGINTEAFF. In DNA form, the CDR3 reads TGTGCCAGTAGCCTCTTTCCTGGTGGAATTAACACTGAAGCTTTCTTT.

Of note for this clonotype: Sequence at one end of the junction differs from germline and may be a read error. The J gene is TRBJ1-1, the V gene TRBV6-1; D unresolved. Germline CDR1 MNHNS, CDR2 SASEGT. This CDR3 comprises 12 residues. CDR3 sequence: CASNPTEAAAFF. CDR3 sequence (DNA): TGTGCGAGCAATCCGACGGAGGCGGCGGCTTTCTTT.

Regarding this clonotype: This sequence may be a read error, since a much larger clone differs from it by one base. The chain combines TRBV28 with TRBJ2-1; the D gene is possibly TRBD1 (5 bases). Germline V gives CDR1 MDHEN, CDR2 SYDVKM. The CDR3 runs 13 residues. Deletions cut 3 bases from V and 10 bases from J, with 13 bases between. CDR3 bases: TGTGCCAGCAGTTTTAAGGGGCTAGGGGAGCAGTTCTTC. Protein product: CASSFKGLGEQFF.

V and J are TRBV6-5 and TRBJ2-1; 11 positions match TRBD2. This CDR3 has 15 residues. J gave up 7 bases and V 9 bases, and 11 bases lay outside the gene matches. Germline V gene sequence: CDR1 MNHEY, CDR2 SVGAGI. The CDR3 DNA reads as TGTGCCAGGAGCGCACTAGCGGGAGTGGGTAATGAGCAGTTCTTC. Protein: CARSALAGVGNEQFF.

On this clonotype: Here the CDR3 omits its conserved ending phenylalanine or tryptophan, so a read error is the likely source. No DNA is shown, since the ends of the CDR3 on it are uncertain; the CDR3 is the one TCRdb lists. The chain has TRBV11-2 and TRBJ2-1; the table's D call, TRBD2, was not checked against the DNA. The germline gives CDR1 SGHAT, CDR2 FQNNGV. The CDR3 has 13 amino acids, counting both end residues. CDR3 amino acids: CASSPGLAGWSFL.

With regard to this clonotype: This CDR3 fails to terminate in the conserved phenylalanine or tryptophan, so it likely reflects a read error. In DNA, the CDR3 is TGTGCCAGCAGCTGGGGGGGCAAACAGCCCCAGCATCTT. Its protein is CASSWGGKQPQHL. V and J are TRBV6-2 or TRBV6-3 and TRBJ1-5; tentative D call: TRBD1 (6 bases). Germline lookup yields CDR1 MNHEY and CDR2 SVGEGT. The CDR3 loop spans 13 amino acids.

The chain combines TRBV4-1 with TRBJ2-7, with D possibly being TRBD2 (5 bases). The CDR3 is 16 amino acids. Trimming took off 3 bases at V and 0 bases at J, with 15 bases between the two ends. Germline loops: CDR1 MGHRA, CDR2 YSYEKL. The CDR3 reads CASSHERTLNSYEQYF. In DNA, the CDR3 is TGCGCCAGCAGCCACGAGCGGACCCTAAACTCCTACGAGCAGTACTTC.

This clonotype was detected many times. The chain employs TRBV12-3 or TRBV12-4 and TRBJ1-1; D is possibly TRBD1 (6 bases). The length of the CDR3 is 14 residues. Trimming removed 6 bases at V and 1 base at J, with 12 bases between. CDR3 coding DNA: TGTGCCAGCAGCTTCACAGGGTCGAACACTGAAGCTTTCTTT. It is translated as CASSFTGSNTEAFF.

Ten or more counts support this clonotype. This chain uses TRBV6-5 with TRBJ2-1, with 9 bases matching TRBD2. V shed 5 bases, J shed 2 bases, and the junction held 1 base outside the gene matches. This CDR3 region has 14 residues. Looked up from germline, CDR1 is MNHEY and CDR2 is SVGAGI. The CDR3 DNA is TGTGCCAGCAGTAGGACTAGCGCCTACAATGAGCAGTTCTTC. The encoded protein is CASSRTSAYNEQFF.

The rearrangement uses TRBV19 and TRBJ2-1; 10 bases agree with TRBD2. V gave up 4 bases and J gave up 0 bases; unmatched junction bases: 12. The CDR3 contains 19 residues. The germline V gene encodes CDR1 LNHDA and CDR2 SQIVND (reference sequence). CDR3 nucleotides: TGTGCCAGTAGTACCGAGACTAGCGGGTACTGGCCCTCCTACAATGAGCAGTTCTTC. Translating it yields CASSTETSGYWPSYNEQFF.